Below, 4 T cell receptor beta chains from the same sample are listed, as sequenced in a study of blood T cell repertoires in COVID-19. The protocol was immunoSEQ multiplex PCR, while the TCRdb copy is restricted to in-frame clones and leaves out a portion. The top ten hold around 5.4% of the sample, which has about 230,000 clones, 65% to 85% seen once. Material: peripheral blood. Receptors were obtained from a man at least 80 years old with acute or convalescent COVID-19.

This CDR3 reads CASSLGGRGGYTF. CDR3 bases: TGTGCCAGCAGTTTGGGGGGACGTGGTGGCTACACCTTC. The chain combines TRBV27 with TRBJ1-2; possible D gene TRBD1, 5 bases. Per the germline V gene, CDR1 is MNHEY and CDR2 is SMNVEV (reference sequence). Trimming shortened V by 3 bases and J by 7 bases, and 12 bases separated the two germline ends. This CDR3 has 13 amino acids.

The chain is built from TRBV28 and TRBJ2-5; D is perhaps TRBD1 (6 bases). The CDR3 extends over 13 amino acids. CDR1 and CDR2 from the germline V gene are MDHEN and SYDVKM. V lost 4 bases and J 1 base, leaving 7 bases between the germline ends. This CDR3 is CASSSDSQETQYF. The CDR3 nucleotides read TGTGCCAGCAGTTCGGACAGCCAAGAGACCCAGTACTTC.

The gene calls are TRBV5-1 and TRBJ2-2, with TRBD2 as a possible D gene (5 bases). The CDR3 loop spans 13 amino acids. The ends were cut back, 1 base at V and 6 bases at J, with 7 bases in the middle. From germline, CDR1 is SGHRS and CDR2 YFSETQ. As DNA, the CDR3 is TGCGCCAGCAGCTTGCGAGGGCCCGGGGAGCTGTTTTTT. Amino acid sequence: CASSLRGPGELFF.

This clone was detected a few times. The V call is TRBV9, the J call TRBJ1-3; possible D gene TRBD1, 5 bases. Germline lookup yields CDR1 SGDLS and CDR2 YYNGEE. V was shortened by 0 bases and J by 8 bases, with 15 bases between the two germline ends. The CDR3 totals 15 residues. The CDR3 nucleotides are TGTGCCAGCAGCGTAGGCCCAGGGTGGGGGGACACCATATATTTT. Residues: CASSVGPGWGDTIYF.